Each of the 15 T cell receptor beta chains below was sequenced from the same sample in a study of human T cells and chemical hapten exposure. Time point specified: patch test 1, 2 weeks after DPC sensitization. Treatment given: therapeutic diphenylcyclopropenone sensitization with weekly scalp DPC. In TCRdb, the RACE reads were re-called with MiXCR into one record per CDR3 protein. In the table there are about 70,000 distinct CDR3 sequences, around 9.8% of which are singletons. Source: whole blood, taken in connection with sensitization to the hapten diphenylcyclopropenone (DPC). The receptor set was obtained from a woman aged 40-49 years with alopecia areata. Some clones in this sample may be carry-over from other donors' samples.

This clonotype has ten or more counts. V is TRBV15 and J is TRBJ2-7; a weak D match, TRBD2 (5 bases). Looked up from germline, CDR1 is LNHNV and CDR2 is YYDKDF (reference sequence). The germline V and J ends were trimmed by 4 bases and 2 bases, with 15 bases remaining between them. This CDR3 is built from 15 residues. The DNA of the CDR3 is TGTGCCACCAGCACCGGCGGGCCGTGGGCCTACGAGCAGTACTTC. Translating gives CATSTGGPWAYEQYF.

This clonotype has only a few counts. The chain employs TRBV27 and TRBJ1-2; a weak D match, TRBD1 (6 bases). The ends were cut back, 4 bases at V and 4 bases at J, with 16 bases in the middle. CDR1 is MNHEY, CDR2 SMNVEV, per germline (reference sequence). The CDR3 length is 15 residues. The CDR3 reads CASSSLGGWGYGYTF. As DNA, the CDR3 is TGTGCCAGCAGTTCCCTTGGGGGCTGGGGCTATGGCTACACCTTC.

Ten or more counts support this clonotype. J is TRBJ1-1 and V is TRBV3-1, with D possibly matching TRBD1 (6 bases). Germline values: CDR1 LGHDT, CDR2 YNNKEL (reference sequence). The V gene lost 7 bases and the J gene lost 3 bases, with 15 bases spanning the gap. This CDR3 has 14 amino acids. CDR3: CASTTGPSYTEAFF. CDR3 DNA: TGTGCCAGCACCACAGGGCCTTCATACACTGAAGCTTTCTTT.

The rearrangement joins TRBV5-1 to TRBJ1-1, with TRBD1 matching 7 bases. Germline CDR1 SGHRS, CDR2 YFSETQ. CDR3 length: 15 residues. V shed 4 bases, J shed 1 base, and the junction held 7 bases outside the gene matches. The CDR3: CASSRGTAANTEAFF. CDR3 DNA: TGCGCCAGCAGCCGGGGGACAGCGGCGAACACTGAAGCTTTCTTT.

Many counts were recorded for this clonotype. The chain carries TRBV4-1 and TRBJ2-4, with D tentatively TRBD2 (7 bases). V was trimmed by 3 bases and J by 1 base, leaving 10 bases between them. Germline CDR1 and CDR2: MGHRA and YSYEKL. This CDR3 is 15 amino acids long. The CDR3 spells CASSQGGLAKNIQYF. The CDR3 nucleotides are TGCGCCAGCAGCCAGGGGGGGCTTGCCAAAAACATTCAGTACTTC.

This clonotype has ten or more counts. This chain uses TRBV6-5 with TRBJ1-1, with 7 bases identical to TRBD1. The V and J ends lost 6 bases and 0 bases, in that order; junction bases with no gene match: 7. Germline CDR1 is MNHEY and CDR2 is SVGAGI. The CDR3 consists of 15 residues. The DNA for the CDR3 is TGTGCCAGCAGCCCCCGGACAGGAATGAACACTGAAGCTTTCTTT. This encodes CASSPRTGMNTEAFF.

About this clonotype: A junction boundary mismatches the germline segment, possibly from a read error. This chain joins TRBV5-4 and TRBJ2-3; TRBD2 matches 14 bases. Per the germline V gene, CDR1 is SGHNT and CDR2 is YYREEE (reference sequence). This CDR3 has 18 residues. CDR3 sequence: CASSLTSGGATSIDTQYF. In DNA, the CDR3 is TGTGCCAGCAGCCTGACTAGCGGGGGGGCTACTAGCATAGATACGCAGTATTTT.

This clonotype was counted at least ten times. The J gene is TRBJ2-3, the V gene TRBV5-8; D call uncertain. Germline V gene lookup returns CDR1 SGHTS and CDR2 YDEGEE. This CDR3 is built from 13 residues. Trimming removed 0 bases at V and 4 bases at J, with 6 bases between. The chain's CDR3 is CASSLENSDTQYF. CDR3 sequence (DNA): TGTGCCAGCAGCTTGGAGAACTCAGATACGCAGTATTTT.

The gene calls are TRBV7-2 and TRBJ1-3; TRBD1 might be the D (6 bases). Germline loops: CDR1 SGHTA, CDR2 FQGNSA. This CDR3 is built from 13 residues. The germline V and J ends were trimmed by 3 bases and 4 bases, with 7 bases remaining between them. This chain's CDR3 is CASSFGQGNTIYF. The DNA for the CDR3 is TGTGCCAGCAGCTTCGGACAGGGAAACACCATATATTTT. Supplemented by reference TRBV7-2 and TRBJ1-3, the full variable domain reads GAGVSQSPSNKVTEKGKDVELRCDPISGHTALYWYRQSLGQGLEFLIYFQGNSAPDKSGLPSDRFSAERTGGSVSTLTIQRTQQEDSAVYLCASSFGQGNTIYFGEGSWLTVV.

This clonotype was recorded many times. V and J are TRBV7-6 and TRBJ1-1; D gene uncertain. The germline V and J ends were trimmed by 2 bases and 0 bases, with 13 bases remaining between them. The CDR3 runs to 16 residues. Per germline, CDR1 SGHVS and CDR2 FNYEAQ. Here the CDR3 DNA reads TGTGCCAGCAGCTTATTCGAGCCGACTATGAACACTGAAGCTTTCTTT. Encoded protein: CASSLFEPTMNTEAFF.

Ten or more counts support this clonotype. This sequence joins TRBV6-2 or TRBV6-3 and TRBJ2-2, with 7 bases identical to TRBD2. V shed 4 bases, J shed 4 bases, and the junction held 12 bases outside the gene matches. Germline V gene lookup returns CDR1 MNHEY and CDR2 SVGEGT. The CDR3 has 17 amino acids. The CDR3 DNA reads TGTGCCAGCAGTTTCATCTCCGGGGGGACTGGCACCGGGGAGCTGTTTTTT. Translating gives CASSFISGGTGTGELFF.

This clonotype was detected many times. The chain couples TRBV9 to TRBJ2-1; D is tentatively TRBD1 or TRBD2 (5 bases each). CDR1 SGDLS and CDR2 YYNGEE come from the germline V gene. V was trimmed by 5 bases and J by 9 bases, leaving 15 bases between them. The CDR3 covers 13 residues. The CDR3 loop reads CASSRGARPEQFF. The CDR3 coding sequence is TGTGCCAGCAGTCGAGGGGCGCGTCCTGAGCAGTTCTTC.

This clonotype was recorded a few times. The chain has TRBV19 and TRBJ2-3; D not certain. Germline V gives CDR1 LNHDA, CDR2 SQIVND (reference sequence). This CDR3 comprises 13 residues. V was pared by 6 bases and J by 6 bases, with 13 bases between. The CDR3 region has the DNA TGTGCCAGTAGCGAAACGGTTAAGGATACGCAGTATTTT. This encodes CASSETVKDTQYF.

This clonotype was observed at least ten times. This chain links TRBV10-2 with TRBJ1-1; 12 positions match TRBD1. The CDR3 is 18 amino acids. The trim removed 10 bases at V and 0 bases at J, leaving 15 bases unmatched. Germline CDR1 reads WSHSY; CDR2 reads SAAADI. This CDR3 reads CAISAAGTGGALNTEAFF. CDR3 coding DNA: TGCGCCATCTCGGCCGCTGGGACAGGGGGCGCTTTGAACACTGAAGCTTTCTTT.

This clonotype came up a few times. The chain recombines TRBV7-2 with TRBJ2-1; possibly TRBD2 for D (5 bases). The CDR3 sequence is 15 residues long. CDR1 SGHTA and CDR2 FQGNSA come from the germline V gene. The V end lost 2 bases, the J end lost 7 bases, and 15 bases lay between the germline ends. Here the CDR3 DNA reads TGTGCCAGCAGCTTAAACAGTGGTACGGGAAATGAGCAGTTCTTC. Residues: CASSLNSGTGNEQFF. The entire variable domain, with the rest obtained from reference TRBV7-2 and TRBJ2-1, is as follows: GAGVSQSPSNKVTEKGKDVELRCDPISGHTALYWYRQSLGQGLEFLIYFQGNSAPDKSGLPSDRFSAERTGGSVSTLTIQRTQQEDSAVYLCASSLNSGTGNEQFFGPGTRLTVL.